One sample yielded the 25 T cell receptor beta chains listed below, sequenced in a study of beta chain features in type 1 diabetes. No cognate antigen is known for these TCRs. Whole-study results and caveats: A moderate, significant TCRB CDR3 shortening appeared in type 1 diabetes across four CD4+ subsets.

Expressed TCRB transcripts were sequenced, since all the RNA that had been isolated was reverse transcribed. Assay: immunoSEQ multiplex PCR; the TCRdb copy retains only in-frame clones and omits some. The table includes more than 300,000 clones, roughly 12% detected once. Sequencing input: naive CD4+ T cells from blood. The receptors here all came from a woman aged 18-35 years with type 1 diabetes.

For this clone: The junction does not match germline at one end; this may be a read error. The rearrangement joins TRBV9 to TRBJ2-5; D remains unclear. There are 14 residues in the CDR3. Germline lookup yields CDR1 SGDLS and CDR2 YYNGEE. The CDR3 reads CASSVVGSQEAQYF. CDR3 coding DNA: TGTGCCAGCAGCGTAGTGGGTTCGCAAGAGGCCCAGTACTTC.

The chain recombines TRBV4-3 with TRBJ2-1, with D tentatively TRBD2 (5 bases). The length of the CDR3 is 15 residues. The germline V gene encodes CDR1 LGHNA and CDR2 YSLEER. Trimming took 0 bases from V and 5 from J, leaving 11 bases between them. In nucleotides, the CDR3 is TGCGCCAGCAGCCAAGATAGTGACTACGACAATGAGCAGTTCTTC. Its translation: CASSQDSDYDNEQFF.

The V and J genes are TRBV2 and TRBJ2-7; possible D gene TRBD2, 5 bases. Germline CDR1 SNHLY, CDR2 FYNNEI. V was trimmed by 7 bases and J by 3 bases, leaving 10 bases between them. This CDR3 spans 12 amino acids. The CDR3, as DNA: TGTGCCAGCACCGGGATGGACTACGAGCAGTACTTC. Its translation: CASTGMDYEQYF.

This clone was detected a few times. The chain is built from TRBV29-1 and TRBJ1-5; TRBD1 matches 8 bases. Trimming took 2 bases from V and 5 from J; bases not matched to a gene: 2. The germline V gene encodes CDR1 SQVTM and CDR2 ANQGSEA. CDR3 length equals 13 residues. CDR3 region: CSVETGGDQPQHF. Here the CDR3 DNA reads TGCAGCGTTGAAACAGGGGGAGATCAGCCCCAGCATTTT. The full variable domain, completed using reference TRBV29-1 and TRBJ1-5, is SAVISQKPSRDICQRGTSLTIQCQVDSQVTMMFWYRQQPGQSLTLIATANQGSEATYESGFVIDKFPISRPNLTFSTLTVSNMSPEDSSIYLCSVETGGDQPQHFGDGTRLSIL.

This clone was observed a handful of times. The chain combines TRBV14 with TRBJ1-6; D ambiguous. This CDR3 is 13 amino acids long. Trimming pared 4 bases from V and 7 bases from J, leaving 8 bases between. CDR1 is SGHDN, CDR2 FVKESK, per germline. The CDR3 DNA is TGTGCCAGCAGCCTAACATGGAATTCACCCCTCCACTTT. It yields the protein CASSLTWNSPLHF.

The CDR3 protein is CAISESTGGAYGYTF. CDR3 DNA sequence: TGTGCCATCAGTGAGTCAACAGGGGGCGCGTATGGCTACACCTTC. The chain joins TRBV10-3 to TRBJ1-2, with 9 bases identical to TRBD1. Germline-derived CDR1 and CDR2 are ENHRY and SYGVKD. This CDR3 has 15 amino acids. The ends lost 0 bases at V and 5 bases at J; junction bases unmatched: 4.

This rearrangement joins TRBV7-3 to TRBJ2-2, with D hard to call. V gave up 4 bases and J gave up 7 bases, with 13 bases separating them. Germline values: CDR1 SGHTA, CDR2 FQGTGA. This CDR3 is built from 14 residues. CDR3 sequence (DNA): TGTGCCAGCAGCTCAGACTCATCCTACGGGGAGCTGTTTTTT. Encoded protein: CASSSDSSYGELFF.

The chain combines TRBV30 with TRBJ2-2, with D hard to call. The CDR3 consists of 13 residues. CDR1 GTSNPN and CDR2 SVGIG come from the germline V gene (reference sequence). Trimming stripped 4 bases from V and 3 bases from J, with 9 bases between. The CDR3 region is CAWKYGYTGELFF. The CDR3 nucleotides read TGTGCCTGGAAGTACGGGTACACCGGGGAGCTGTTTTTT.

This clone was counted a few times. The chain combines TRBV18 with TRBJ2-6; D gene ambiguous. Germline V gene data show CDR1 as KGHSH and CDR2 as LQKENI. Trimming pared 3 bases from V and 0 bases from J, leaving 9 bases between. The CDR3 length is 16 residues. Here the CDR3 DNA reads TGTGCCAGCTCACCGAACGGGTACTCTGGGGCCAACGTCCTGACTTTC. Encoded protein: CASSPNGYSGANVLTF.

Only a few counts were recorded for this clone. The chain employs TRBV28 and TRBJ1-1; D unclear. The CDR3 contains 14 residues. The germline gives CDR1 MDHEN, CDR2 SYDVKM. The V end was cut by 2 bases, the J end by 1 base, with 8 bases between. CDR3 amino acids: CASSLTGRNTEAFF. The CDR3 DNA reads as TGTGCCAGCAGTTTAACTGGGCGGAACACTGAAGCTTTCTTT.

The chain employs TRBV27 and TRBJ1-2; 8 bases fit TRBD1. The CDR3 is made up of 15 amino acids. Germline lookup yields CDR1 MNHEY and CDR2 SMNVEV (reference sequence). Trimming removed 2 bases from V and 4 bases from J; junction bases left unmatched: 6. CDR3 sequence: CASSLGAGQAYGYTF. The CDR3 DNA sequence: TGTGCCAGCAGTTTAGGAGCGGGACAGGCCTATGGCTACACCTTC.

This clone was counted only a few times. This chain links TRBV18 with TRBJ1-6, with 8 positions matching TRBD1. This CDR3 contains 15 residues. Germline values: CDR1 KGHSH, CDR2 LQKENI. The J segment lost 5 bases and the V segment lost 3 bases, leaving 3 bases of the junction unmatched. The CDR3 loop reads CASSPRQGNNSPLHF. For the CDR3, the DNA is TGTGCCAGCTCACCTCGACAGGGGAATAATTCACCCCTCCACTTT.

This chain joins TRBV18 and TRBJ1-5; 10 bases are a match to TRBD1. The CDR3 runs to 15 residues. Trimming took 6 bases from V and 2 from J; bases not matched to a gene: 4. Germline V gene lookup returns CDR1 KGHSH and CDR2 LQKENI. CDR3 sequence: CASSGTGVGNQPQHF. CDR3 bases: TGTGCCAGCTCCGGGACAGGGGTGGGCAATCAGCCCCAGCATTTT.

This clone was picked up a small number of times. The rearrangement joins TRBV2 to TRBJ2-1, with a weak D call TRBD1 (5 bases). Trimming cost V 6 bases and J 0 bases, with 12 bases left between them. This CDR3 comprises 15 residues. Germline CDR1 reads SNHLY; CDR2 reads FYNNEI. CDR3 in amino acids: CASRPTASSYNEQFF. For the CDR3, the DNA is TGTGCCAGCAGACCGACAGCGAGCTCCTACAATGAGCAGTTCTTC.

This clone was seen more than once but under ten times. V and J are TRBV25-1 and TRBJ1-2; 8 bases fit TRBD1. The V gene's germline CDR1 is MGHDK and CDR2 SYGVNS. The CDR3 runs to 13 residues. V lost 3 bases to trimming and J lost 4 bases; unmatched junction nucleotides: 1. CDR3 amino acids: CASSETGAYGYTF. The CDR3 nucleotides read TGTGCCAGCAGTGAGACAGGGGCCTATGGCTACACCTTC.

V gene TRBV16 combines with J gene TRBJ1-1, with 7 bases that match TRBD1. This CDR3 spans 15 amino acids. V was clipped by 2 bases and J by 5 bases; unmatched bases: 8. Germline-derived CDR1 and CDR2 are KGHSY and FQNENV. In DNA form, the CDR3 reads TGTGCCAGCAGCCAACTCTGGCAGGGGGTGACTGAAGCTTTCTTT. It yields the protein CASSQLWQGVTEAFF. Looking up the rest from reference TRBV16 and TRBJ1-1 gives the full variable domain: GEEVAQTPKHLVRGEGQKAKLYCAPIKGHSYVFWYQQVLKNEFKFLISFQNENVFDETGMPKERFSAKCLPNSPCSLEIQATKLEDSAVYFCASSQLWQGVTEAFFGQGTRLTVV.

The V and J genes are TRBV7-9 and TRBJ1-2; D call uncertain. Germline CDR1 SEHNR, CDR2 FQNEAQ (reference sequence). The V gene lost 5 bases and the J gene lost 4 bases, with 14 bases spanning the gap. The CDR3 extends over 14 amino acids. CDR3 DNA sequence: TGTGCCAGCAGCCATAATCAGGTCCTCTATGGCTACACCTTC. It specifies CASSHNQVLYGYTF.

This clone was detected only a few times. The chain has TRBV18 and TRBJ2-7; TRBD2 matches at 7 bases. With 3 bases clipped from V and 2 bases from J, the junction kept 7 bases outside the gene matches. This CDR3 contains 15 residues. The germline V gene encodes CDR1 KGHSH and CDR2 LQKENI. CDR3 in DNA: TGTGCCAGCTCACCCCCGGCGGGAGTACCCTACGAGCAGTACTTC. Protein product: CASSPPAGVPYEQYF.

The chain is built from TRBV20-1 and TRBJ1-1; the D gene is possibly TRBD1 (5 bases). The V end lost 3 bases, the J end lost 13 bases, and 15 bases lay between the germline ends. The germline CDR1 and CDR2 sequences are DFQATT and SNEGSKA (reference sequence). CDR3 length: 11 residues. DNA for the CDR3: TGCAGTGCTAGGGCAGGGTTCGTTGATTTCTTT. This encodes CSARAGFVDFF.

This clone was detected only a few times. The chain uses TRBV9 and TRBJ1-4; 9 bases line up with TRBD1. V lost 4 bases, J lost 6 bases, and 7 bases stayed unmatched. The CDR3 runs 15 residues. From germline, CDR1 is SGDLS and CDR2 YYNGEE. The CDR3 coding sequence is TGTGCCAGCAGCCCCGGGACAGGGAAAGATGAAAAACTGTTTTTT. It codes for CASSPGTGKDEKLFF. Based on the CDR3 plus reference TRBV9 and TRBJ1-4, the full variable domain is DSGVTQTPKHLITATGQRVTLRCSPRSGDLSVYWYQQSLDQGLQFLIQYYNGEERAKGNILERFSAQQFPDLHSELNLSSLELGDSALYFCASSPGTGKDEKLFFGSGTQLSVL.

This clone was picked up a small number of times. The chain is built from TRBV9 and TRBJ2-1, with TRBD1 identical over 9 bases. CDR1 and CDR2 from the germline V gene are SGDLS and YYNGEE. The V segment lost 0 bases and the J segment 2 bases; nucleotides outside the gene matches: 0. The CDR3 has 15 residues. The CDR3 is CASSVGTGAYNEQFF. The CDR3 DNA follows: TGTGCCAGCAGCGTAGGGACAGGGGCCTACAATGAGCAGTTCTTC.

This clone appeared a few times. V usage is TRBV7-9 and J usage is TRBJ1-4, with D possibly being TRBD1 (5 bases). CDR1 and CDR2 (germline): SEHNR, FQNEAQ (reference sequence). V lost 4 bases to trimming and J lost 8 bases, with 8 bases between them. The CDR3 runs 12 residues. The CDR3 spells CASSWRGEKLFF. DNA of the CDR3: TGTGCCAGCAGCTGGCGGGGGGAAAAACTGTTTTTT.

The DNA of the CDR3 is TGCGCCAGCAGCCAACAGGGGGCGATTCAGCCCCAGCATTTT. It is translated as CASSQQGAIQPQHF. This chain uses TRBV4-1 with TRBJ1-5; 8 nucleotides match TRBD1. Germline loops: CDR1 MGHRA, CDR2 YSYEKL. With 2 bases clipped from V and 6 bases from J, the junction kept 3 bases outside the gene matches. The CDR3 contains 14 residues.

The chain joins TRBV28 to TRBJ1-4, with TRBD1 identical over 8 bases. The CDR3 runs 16 residues. Trimming took 5 bases from V and 8 from J; bases not matched to a gene: 13. CDR1 is MDHEN and CDR2 is SYDVKM in the germline V gene. CDR3 coding DNA: TGTGCCAGCAGTCCCTTGGGACAGGTCAATGGGGAAAAACTGTTTTTT. Protein sequence: CASSPLGQVNGEKLFF.

The sample holds a few counts of this clone. The V call is TRBV2, the J call TRBJ2-1; 8 bases are a match to TRBD2. The CDR3 contains 13 residues. The trim removed 6 bases at V and 9 bases at J, leaving 7 bases unmatched. CDR1 is SNHLY, CDR2 FYNNEI, per germline. Here the CDR3 reads CASRQTSAAEQFF. CDR3 in DNA: TGTGCCAGCAGGCAGACTAGCGCGGCTGAGCAGTTCTTC.